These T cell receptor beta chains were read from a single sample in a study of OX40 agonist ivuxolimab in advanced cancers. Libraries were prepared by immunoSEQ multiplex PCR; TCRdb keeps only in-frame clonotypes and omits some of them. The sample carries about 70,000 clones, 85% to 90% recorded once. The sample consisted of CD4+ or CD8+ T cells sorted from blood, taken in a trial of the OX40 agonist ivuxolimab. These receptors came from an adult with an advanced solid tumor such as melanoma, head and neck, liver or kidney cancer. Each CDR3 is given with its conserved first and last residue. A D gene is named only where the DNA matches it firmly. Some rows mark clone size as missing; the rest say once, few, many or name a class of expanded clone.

CDR3aa: CASTLEGGGEKLFF; CDR3nt: TGTGCCAGCACCCTAGAGGGGGGCGGTGAAAAACTGTTTTTT; j_gene: TRBJ1-4; v_gene: TRBV2; d_gene: NA; abundance: NA
CDR3aa: CATSRRGRQKFTGELFF; CDR3nt: TGTGCCACCAGCAGAAGAGGTCGGCAGAAGTTTACCGGGGAGCTGTTTTTT; j_gene: TRBJ2-2; v_gene: TRBV15; d_gene: NA; abundance: NA
CDR3aa: CAIIKDRADTEAFF; CDR3nt: TGTGCCATCATTAAGGACAGGGCTGACACTGAAGCTTTCTTT; j_gene: TRBJ1-1; v_gene: TRBV10-3; d_gene: TRBD1; abundance: NA
CDR3aa: CATSRDSLSGNTIYF; CDR3nt: TGTGCCACCAGCAGGGACAGTTTATCTGGAAACACCATATATTTT; j_gene: TRBJ1-3; v_gene: TRBV15; d_gene: NA; abundance: NA
CDR3aa: CASSVDPGTGTYEQYF; CDR3nt: TGTGCCAGCAGCGTTGACCCCGGGACAGGAACCTACGAGCAGTACTTC; j_gene: TRBJ2-7; v_gene: TRBV9; d_gene: TRBD1; abundance: NA
CDR3aa: CASGRGADGYNEQFF; CDR3nt: TGTGCCAGCGGACGAGGGGCCGACGGCTACAATGAGCAGTTCTTC; j_gene: TRBJ2-1; v_gene: TRBV28; d_gene: NA; abundance: few
CDR3aa: CASSLDRLAGEDF; CDR3nt: TGTGCCAGCAGCTTAGATCGGCTAGCGGGAGAGGATTTT; j_gene: TRBJ2-3; v_gene: TRBV11-2; d_gene: TRBD2; abundance: NA
CDR3aa: CASSEAFEGLFF; CDR3nt: TGTGCCAGCAGTGAAGCCTTCGAGGGACTGTTTTTT; j_gene: TRBJ1-4; v_gene: TRBV6-4; d_gene: NA; abundance: NA
CDR3aa: CASSLAEGPSGANVLTF; CDR3nt: TGCGCCAGCAGCTTGGCAGAGGGGCCCTCTGGGGCCAACGTCCTGACTTTC; j_gene: TRBJ2-6; v_gene: TRBV5-1; d_gene: NA; abundance: NA
CDR3aa: CAISQGPDEQYF; CDR3nt: TGTGCCATCAGTCAAGGGCCCGACGAGCAGTACTTC; j_gene: TRBJ2-7; v_gene: TRBV10-3; d_gene: NA; abundance: NA
CDR3aa: CASSRLHEPQHF; CDR3nt: TGTGCCAGCAGCCGACTACACGAACCCCAGCATTTT; j_gene: TRBJ1-5; v_gene: TRBV6-1; d_gene: NA; abundance: NA
CDR3aa: CASSERVHEQFF; CDR3nt: TGCGCCAGCAGTGAGAGGGTTCATGAGCAGTTCTTC; j_gene: TRBJ2-1; v_gene: TRBV10-1; d_gene: NA; abundance: NA
CDR3aa: CASTPPGAEETQYF; CDR3nt: TGTGCCAGCACTCCCCCGGGAGCGGAAGAGACCCAGTACTTC; j_gene: TRBJ2-5; v_gene: TRBV28; d_gene: NA; abundance: NA